This T cell receptor beta chain was captured in a study of early T cells in non-severe SARS-CoV-2 infection. General study points: Using VDJdb, the matching emphasized anti-spike CD8 responses while missing private and CD4 specificities.

This clonotype was observed a few times. Antigen: not known. V gave up 6 bases and J gave up 1 base, with 9 bases separating them. This CDR3 is built from 13 residues. MiXCR was run by TCRdb on the 5' RACE reads, yielding one entry per CDR3 protein. The sample carries more than 55,000 distinct CDR3 sequences, approximately 13% recorded once. This clonotype originated in an adult who was a healthcare worker with PCR-confirmed SARS-CoV-2 infection or an uninfected control (not recorded which). The specimen was whole blood, collected at baseline. The chain links TRBV12-3 or TRBV12-4 to TRBJ2-5; possible D gene TRBD1, 6 bases. The CDR3 DNA is TGTGCCAGCAGCTCCAGGGGCCAAGAGACCCAGTACTTC. This translates into CASSSRGQETQYF.